The present T cell receptor (beta chain) was sequenced within a study of blood T cell repertoires in COVID-19. The wider study: T cells, B-cell-depleted T cells, or PBMCs supplied cDNA or gDNA.

CDR1 and CDR2 from the germline V gene are SGHRS and YFSETQ. The CDR3 covers 15 residues. The ends lost 5 bases at V and 2 bases at J; junction bases unmatched: 7. Data came from immunoSEQ multiplex PCR; TCRdb stores just in-frame clones and leaves some out. This sample yields a few hundred thousand clones, of which 75% to 85% are seen a single time; about a tenth belongs to the top ten. In assigning cohorts, the study relied on participant-reported clinical history. Recovered Cohort 3 donors showed two negative PCRs, clearance, or symptom resolution. This chain uses TRBV5-1 with TRBJ1-5, with 7 bases aligning to TRBD1. The TCR was taken from a man aged 35-49 years who had recovered from COVID-19. Sequencing used PBMCs or T cells enriched from blood (not recorded which). CDR3 in DNA: TGCGCCAGCAGTCACTCTGGACAGGGCAATCAGCCCCAGCATTTT. Its protein is CASSHSGQGNQPQHF.